This passage covers 25 T cell receptor beta chains from one sample sequenced in a study of T cell changes during pregnancy in multiple sclerosis. Some clones are missing from TCRdb's copy, which holds only in-frame ones; the method was immunoSEQ multiplex PCR. The data contain tens of thousands of clones, about nine tenths of them singletons. The sequencing used CD4+ T cells from peripheral blood mononuclear cells, collected in the first trimester of pregnancy. Every receptor here comes from a female donor with multiple sclerosis, enrolled in a pregnancy study.

The chain carries TRBV10-3 and TRBJ1-1; maybe TRBD1 (6 bases). Germline V gene data show CDR1 as ENHRY and CDR2 as SYGVKD. The ends were cut back, 11 bases at V and 0 bases at J, with 13 bases in the middle. The CDR3 spans 13 residues. The CDR3 nucleotides are TGTGCCCTGAGGACAGCGATGAACACTGAAGCTTTCTTT. Protein: CALRTAMNTEAFF.

The rearrangement joins TRBV5-6 to TRBJ1-1; D is unclear. Trimming took 0 bases from V and 2 from J, leaving 11 bases between them. The CDR3 length is 15 residues. Germline loops: CDR1 SGHDT, CDR2 YYEEEE. The CDR3: CASSLGFSGNTEAFF. DNA of the CDR3: TGTGCCAGCAGCTTGGGGTTCAGCGGCAACACTGAAGCTTTCTTT. The full variable domain, with the rest looked up from reference TRBV5-6 and TRBJ1-1, is DAGVTQSPTHLIKTRGQQVTLRCSPKSGHDTVSWYQQALGQGPQFIFQYYEEEERQRGNFPDRFSGHQFPNYSSELNVNALLLGDSALYLCASSLGFSGNTEAFFGQGTRLTVV.

The chain combines TRBV6-5 with TRBJ1-4, with 10 positions matching TRBD1. CDR1 and CDR2 (germline): MNHEY, SVGAGI. CDR3 length equals 14 residues. The V gene end was trimmed by 5 bases and the J gene end by 10 bases; junction bases not matched to a gene: 7. The CDR3 protein is CASSPPGQGRKLFF. CDR3 nucleotide sequence: TGTGCCAGCAGTCCCCCGGGACAGGGGAGAAAACTGTTTTTT.

This clone appeared a few times. J is TRBJ1-5 and V is TRBV10-1, with 10 bases fitting TRBD1. The ends lost 8 bases at V and 4 bases at J; junction bases unmatched: 14. Germline loops: CDR1 WNHNN, CDR2 SYGVQD (reference sequence). CDR3 size: 17 residues. As DNA, the CDR3 is TGCGCCAGCGTCGAGACAGGGGGCGACTTAGCGAATCAGCCCCAGCATTTT. It is translated as CASVETGGDLANQPQHF.

The chain combines TRBV10-3 with TRBJ2-3; 9 bases match TRBD2. The CDR3 extends over 15 amino acids. V lost 4 bases, J lost 4 bases, and 6 bases stayed unmatched. Germline lookup yields CDR1 ENHRY and CDR2 SYGVKD. The CDR3 protein is CAISVSAGGADTQYF. CDR3 bases: TGTGCCATCAGTGTATCGGCGGGAGGGGCAGATACGCAGTATTTT.

The count of this clone is one. The chain links TRBV19 to TRBJ2-5, with a tentative D call TRBD1 (5 bases). Looked up from germline, CDR1 is LNHDA and CDR2 is SQIVND (reference sequence). Trimming left V 2 bases short and J 4 bases short, with 14 bases between. CDR3 size: 15 residues. The CDR3 sequence: CASSIRQAGRETQYF. The DNA of the CDR3 is TGTGCCAGTAGTATAAGGCAGGCAGGGCGAGAGACCCAGTACTTC.

The J gene is TRBJ1-2, the V gene TRBV7-9; perhaps TRBD1 as D (6 bases). The CDR3 runs to 16 residues. V lost 1 base and J 8 bases, leaving 20 bases between the germline ends. Germline CDR1 and CDR2: SEHNR and FQNEAQ (reference sequence). The CDR3 DNA is TGTGCCAGCAGCTTAGACTCCGGGACACTACCTGGGGGCTACACCTTC. It translates to CASSLDSGTLPGGYTF.

This chain uses TRBV30 with TRBJ1-2; the D is unclear. Between the trimmed V and J ends, which lost 4 bases and 0 bases, there was a span of 6 bases. This CDR3 contains 12 residues. Germline V gene sequence: CDR1 GTSNPN, CDR2 SVGIG (reference sequence). The CDR3 sequence: CAWNLANYGYTF. CDR3 nucleotide sequence: TGTGCCTGGAATCTAGCTAACTATGGCTACACCTTC.

This rearrangement joins TRBV11-3 to TRBJ2-1; TRBD1 matches at 9 bases. CDR1 and CDR2 from the germline V gene are SGHNT and YENEEA. Trimming took 5 bases from V and 5 from J; bases not matched to a gene: 7. The CDR3 runs to 15 residues. The CDR3 loop is CASSASGTGNNEQFF. The CDR3 region has the DNA TGTGCCAGCAGCGCCTCCGGGACAGGGAACAATGAGCAGTTCTTC.

The rearrangement links TRBV7-2 to TRBJ2-1; 14 bases agree with TRBD2. V shed 3 bases, J shed 0 bases, and the junction held 4 bases outside the gene matches. This CDR3 is built from 18 residues. Germline V CDR1 and CDR2: SGHTA, FQGNSA. This CDR3 reads CASSFRTSGRYSYNEQFF. DNA for the CDR3: TGTGCCAGCAGCTTCCGGACTAGCGGGAGGTACTCCTACAATGAGCAGTTCTTC.

Comments on this clone: One junction end disagrees with the germline gene, perhaps due to a read error. The rearrangement uses TRBV6-1 and TRBJ2-5; TRBD2 matches at 10 bases. From germline, CDR1 is MNHNS and CDR2 SASEGT. The CDR3 is made up of 16 amino acids. CDR3 loop: CASTESSGRVGETQYF. The DNA for the CDR3 is TGTGCCAGCACTGAATCTAGCGGGAGAGTAGGAGAGACCCAGTACTTC.

The chain joins TRBV19 to TRBJ2-1, with D possibly matching TRBD2 (6 bases). This CDR3 has 13 residues. The V gene's germline CDR1 is LNHDA and CDR2 SQIVND (reference sequence). The ends were cut back, 4 bases at V and 4 bases at J, with 8 bases in the middle. Here the CDR3 reads CASSRDFYNEQFF. The DNA of the CDR3 is TGTGCCAGTAGTAGGGACTTTTACAATGAGCAGTTCTTC. Full variable domain (remainder filled in from reference TRBV19 and TRBJ2-1): DGGITQSPKYLFRKEGQNVTLSCEQNLNHDAMYWYRQDPGQGLRLIYYSQIVNDFQKGDIAEGYSVSREKKESFPLTVTSAQKNPTAFYLCASSRDFYNEQFFGPGTRLTVL.

V gene TRBV5-1 combines with J gene TRBJ2-1, with TRBD2 matching 15 bases. The CDR3 extends over 17 amino acids. Germline V gene data show CDR1 as SGHRS and CDR2 as YFSETQ. V shed 4 bases, J shed 5 bases, and the junction held 7 bases outside the gene matches. The CDR3 spells CASSLSGLAGGDNEQFF. CDR3 coding DNA: TGCGCCAGCAGCCTATCAGGACTAGCGGGGGGGGACAATGAGCAGTTCTTC.

The CDR3 spells CASIASGGSYEQYF. CDR3 coding DNA: TGTGCCAGCATCGCGTCAGGGGGCTCTTACGAGCAGTACTTC. The rearrangement links TRBV28 to TRBJ2-7, with 8 bases matching TRBD1. The CDR3 consists of 14 residues. Unmatched junction bases numbered 9, after V lost 7 bases and J lost 4 bases. Germline CDR1 and CDR2: MDHEN and SYDVKM.

The chain carries TRBV7-9 and TRBJ1-2; D call uncertain. Trimming shortened V by 5 bases and J by 5 bases, and 12 bases separated the two germline ends. Per the germline V gene, CDR1 is SEHNR and CDR2 is FQNEAQ (reference sequence). This CDR3 comprises 13 residues. CDR3 DNA: TGTGCCAGCAGCCCTTCGGGAGGGTATGGCTACACCTTC. It encodes CASSPSGGYGYTF.

The chain employs TRBV2 and TRBJ2-6, with D uncertain. The CDR3 has 16 amino acids. With 8 bases removed from V and 0 bases from J, the gap between germline ends came to 14 bases. The germline gives CDR1 SNHLY, CDR2 FYNNEI. The CDR3 DNA reads as TGTGCCAGCCGCCTAGGCCCCTTCTCTGGGGCCAACGTCCTGACTTTC. Translating it yields CASRLGPFSGANVLTF.

J is TRBJ1-2 and V is TRBV6-6, with D maybe TRBD1 (5 bases). The V end was cut by 8 bases, the J end by 3 bases, with 19 bases between. The length of the CDR3 is 15 residues. Germline V gene lookup returns CDR1 MNHNY and CDR2 SVGAGI (reference sequence). In nucleotides, the CDR3 is TGTGCCAGCCACACGATGTTACAGGCTTACTATGGCTACACCTTC. It encodes CASHTMLQAYYGYTF.

The chain is built from TRBV7-3 and TRBJ2-3; D perhaps matches TRBD2 (5 bases). The CDR3 totals 16 residues. Trimming left V 1 base short and J 1 base short, with 12 bases between. Germline CDR1 is SGHTA and CDR2 is FQGTGA. CDR3: CASSLSPSPGTDTQYF. CDR3 in DNA: TGTGCCAGCAGCTTAAGTCCTAGCCCAGGCACAGATACGCAGTATTTT.

The rearrangement joins TRBV14 to TRBJ2-7, with D possibly matching TRBD2 (6 bases). CDR3 length equals 15 residues. Per the germline V gene, CDR1 is SGHDN and CDR2 is FVKESK. Trimming removed 1 base from V and 7 bases from J, with 17 bases in between. CDR3 bases: TGTGCCAGCAGCCAAGGAATCGTCGCGGGACCGGAGCAGTACTTC. Translating it yields CASSQGIVAGPEQYF.

The chain joins TRBV7-2 to TRBJ1-2; TRBD1 aligns across 9 bases. With V trimmed by 3 bases and J by 0 bases, 5 bases remained unmatched. The CDR3 contains 16 residues. CDR1 and CDR2 (germline): SGHTA, FQGNSA. The CDR3 loop reads CASSFLGQGSNYGYTF. CDR3 DNA sequence: TGTGCCAGCAGCTTCCTCGGACAGGGGTCTAACTATGGCTACACCTTC.

The chain employs TRBV4-2 and TRBJ2-5, with D maybe TRBD1 (6 bases). Germline loops: CDR1 LGHNA, CDR2 YNFKEQ. Trimming took 3 bases from V and 1 from J, leaving 12 bases between them. CDR3 size: 15 residues. This CDR3 reads CASSHDGQPQETQYF. CDR3 nucleotide sequence: TGTGCCAGCAGCCACGACGGACAGCCCCAAGAGACCCAGTACTTC.

The chain's CDR3 is CASSQDPGTTGGYTF. For the CDR3, the DNA is TGCGCCAGCAGCCAAGATCCCGGGACAACTGGGGGCTACACCTTC. The chain carries TRBV4-3 and TRBJ1-2; the D gene is possibly TRBD1 (6 bases). Trimming left V 0 bases short and J 8 bases short, with 16 bases between. This CDR3 region has 15 residues. From germline, CDR1 is LGHNA and CDR2 YSLEER.

The sample holds one count of this clone. V and J are TRBV15 and TRBJ2-1; 8 bases agree with TRBD2. Germline assignment: CDR1 LNHNV and CDR2 YYDKDF (reference sequence). Trimming at V came to 0 bases and at J to 7 bases, leaving 5 bases not matched to a gene. This CDR3 spans 15 amino acids. The CDR3 DNA reads as TGTGCCACCAGCAGAGATATTGCTAGCGGGAATGAGCAGTTCTTC. This sequence encodes CATSRDIASGNEQFF.

This rearrangement joins TRBV6-5 to TRBJ1-1; TRBD1 is a possible D gene (5 bases). V shed 2 bases and J shed 1 base, with 8 bases lying between them. Germline V gene lookup returns CDR1 MNHEY and CDR2 SVGAGI. This CDR3 spans 14 amino acids. The CDR3 sequence: CASSYPGGNTEAFF. The CDR3 DNA reads TGTGCCAGCAGTTACCCCGGGGGGAACACTGAAGCTTTCTTT.

This chain joins TRBV27 and TRBJ1-2, with a tentative D call TRBD1 (5 bases). Germline CDR1 MNHEY, CDR2 SMNVEV (reference sequence). Trimming stripped 0 bases from V and 4 bases from J, with 21 bases between. The CDR3 sequence is 18 residues long. For the CDR3, the DNA is TGTGCCAGCAGTTTATCCGGCAGGGTGAAAACATGGTTCTATGGCTACACCTTC. It encodes CASSLSGRVKTWFYGYTF.